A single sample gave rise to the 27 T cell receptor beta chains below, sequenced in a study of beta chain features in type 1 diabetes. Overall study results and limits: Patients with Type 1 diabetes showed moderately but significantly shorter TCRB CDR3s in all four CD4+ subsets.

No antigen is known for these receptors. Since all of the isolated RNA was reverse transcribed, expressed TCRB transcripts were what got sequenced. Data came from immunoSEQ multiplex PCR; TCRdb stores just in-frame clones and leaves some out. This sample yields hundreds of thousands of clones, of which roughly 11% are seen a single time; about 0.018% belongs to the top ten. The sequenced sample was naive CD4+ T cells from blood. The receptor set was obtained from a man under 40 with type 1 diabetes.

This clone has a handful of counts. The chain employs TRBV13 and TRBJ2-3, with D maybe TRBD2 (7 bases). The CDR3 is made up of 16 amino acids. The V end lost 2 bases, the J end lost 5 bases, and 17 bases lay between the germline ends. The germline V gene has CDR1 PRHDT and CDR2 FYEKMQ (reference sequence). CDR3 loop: CASSLRGGPSGDTQYF. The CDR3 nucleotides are TGTGCCAGCAGCTTAAGGGGGGGACCCTCGGGAGATACGCAGTATTTT.

In nucleotides, the CDR3 is TGTGCCAGCTCAAGGGACAGCTCGAACACCGGGGAGCTGTTTTTT. Encoded protein: CASSRDSSNTGELFF. The chain has TRBV18 and TRBJ2-2; 7 bases line up with TRBD1. In germline, CDR1 is KGHSH, CDR2 LQKENI. This CDR3 is built from 15 residues. The V segment lost 5 bases and the J segment 0 bases; nucleotides outside the gene matches: 3.

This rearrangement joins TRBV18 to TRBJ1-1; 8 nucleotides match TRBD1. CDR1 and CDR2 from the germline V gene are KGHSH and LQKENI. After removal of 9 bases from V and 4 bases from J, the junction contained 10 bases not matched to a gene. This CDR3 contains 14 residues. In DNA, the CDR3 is TGTGCCAGTTCGGGTGACAGGGGACGCACTGAAGCTTTCTTT. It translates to CASSGDRGRTEAFF.

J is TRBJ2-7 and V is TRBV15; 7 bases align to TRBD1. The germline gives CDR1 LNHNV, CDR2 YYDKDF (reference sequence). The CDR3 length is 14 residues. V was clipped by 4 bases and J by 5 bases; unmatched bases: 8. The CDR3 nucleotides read TGTGCCACCAGCACCCCTGACAGGGCCAACGAGCAGTACTTC. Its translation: CATSTPDRANEQYF. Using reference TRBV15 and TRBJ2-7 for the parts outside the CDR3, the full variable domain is DAMVIQNPRYQVTQFGKPVTLSCSQTLNHNVMYWYQQKSSQAPKLLFHYYDKDFNNEADTPDNFQSRRPNTSFCFLDIRSPGLGDTAMYLCATSTPDRANEQYFGPGTRLTVT.

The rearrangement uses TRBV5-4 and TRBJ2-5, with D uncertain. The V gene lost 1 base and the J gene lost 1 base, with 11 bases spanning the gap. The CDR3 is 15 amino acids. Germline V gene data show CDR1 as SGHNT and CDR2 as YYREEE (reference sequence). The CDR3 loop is CASSLSIGPQETQYF. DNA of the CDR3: TGTGCCAGCAGCTTGTCAATTGGCCCCCAAGAGACCCAGTACTTC.

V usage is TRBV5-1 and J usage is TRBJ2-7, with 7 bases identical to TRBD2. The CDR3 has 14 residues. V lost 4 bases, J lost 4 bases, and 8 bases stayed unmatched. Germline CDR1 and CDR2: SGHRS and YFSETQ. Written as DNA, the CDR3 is TGCGCCAGCAGCGGGGAGGGAAGACAGTACGAGCAGTACTTC. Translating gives CASSGEGRQYEQYF. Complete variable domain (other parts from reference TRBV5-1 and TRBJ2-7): KAGVTQTPRYLIKTRGQQVTLSCSPISGHRSVSWYQQTPGQGLQFLFEYFSETQRNKGNFPGRFSGRQFSNSRSEMNVSTLELGDSALYLCASSGEGRQYEQYFGPGTRLTVT.

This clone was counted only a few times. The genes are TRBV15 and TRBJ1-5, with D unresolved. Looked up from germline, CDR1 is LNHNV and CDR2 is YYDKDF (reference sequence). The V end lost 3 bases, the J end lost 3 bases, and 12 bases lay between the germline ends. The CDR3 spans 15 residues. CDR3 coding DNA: TGTGCCACCAGCAGTGCCGGGATCCACAATCAGCCCCAGCATTTT. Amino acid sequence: CATSSAGIHNQPQHF.

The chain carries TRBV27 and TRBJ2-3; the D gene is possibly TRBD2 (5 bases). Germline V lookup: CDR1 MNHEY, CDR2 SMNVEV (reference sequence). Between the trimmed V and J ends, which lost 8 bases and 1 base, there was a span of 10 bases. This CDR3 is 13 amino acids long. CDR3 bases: TGTGCCAGCCGCGTGGAGGGCACAGATACGCAGTATTTT. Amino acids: CASRVEGTDTQYF.

The CDR3 protein is CAWGTNLGSYEQYF. CDR3 DNA sequence: TGTGCCTGGGGGACTAACCTGGGGTCCTACGAGCAGTACTTC. This rearrangement joins TRBV30 to TRBJ2-7, with TRBD2 identical over 7 bases. After removal of 5 bases from V and 1 base from J, the junction contained 8 bases not matched to a gene. Germline loops: CDR1 GTSNPN, CDR2 SVGIG (reference sequence). CDR3 size: 14 residues.

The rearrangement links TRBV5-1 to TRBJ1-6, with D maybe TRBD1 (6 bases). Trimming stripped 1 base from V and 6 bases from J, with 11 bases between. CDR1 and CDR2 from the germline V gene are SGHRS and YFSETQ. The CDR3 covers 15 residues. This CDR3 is CASSLLQGTNSPLHF. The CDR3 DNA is TGCGCCAGCAGCTTGTTGCAGGGGACTAATTCACCCCTCCACTTT.

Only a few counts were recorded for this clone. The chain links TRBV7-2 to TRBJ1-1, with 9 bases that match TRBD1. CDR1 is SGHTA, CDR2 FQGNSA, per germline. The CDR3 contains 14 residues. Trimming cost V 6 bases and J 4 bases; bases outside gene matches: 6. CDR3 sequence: CASSTTGGGTEAFF. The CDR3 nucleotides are TGTGCCAGCAGTACGACAGGGGGTGGCACTGAAGCTTTCTTT.

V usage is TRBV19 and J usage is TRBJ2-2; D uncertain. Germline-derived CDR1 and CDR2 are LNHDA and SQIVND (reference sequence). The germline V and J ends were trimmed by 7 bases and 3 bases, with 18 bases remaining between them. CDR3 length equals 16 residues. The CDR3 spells CASTEWNARDTGELFF. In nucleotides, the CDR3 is TGTGCCAGTACGGAGTGGAACGCCCGGGACACCGGGGAGCTGTTTTTT.

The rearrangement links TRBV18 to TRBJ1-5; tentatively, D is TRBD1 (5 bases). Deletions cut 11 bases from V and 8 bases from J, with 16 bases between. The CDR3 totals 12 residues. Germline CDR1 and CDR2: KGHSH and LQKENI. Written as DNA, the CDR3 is TGTGCCGTGTTCGGGGGACCTGAGCCCCAGCATTTT. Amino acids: CAVFGGPEPQHF.

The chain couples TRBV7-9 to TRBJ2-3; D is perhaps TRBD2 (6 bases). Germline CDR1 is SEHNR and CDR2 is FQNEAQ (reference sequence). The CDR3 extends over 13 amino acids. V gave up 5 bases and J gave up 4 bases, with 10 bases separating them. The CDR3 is CASSARLADTQYF. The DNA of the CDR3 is TGTGCCAGCAGCGCTCGACTAGCAGATACGCAGTATTTT.

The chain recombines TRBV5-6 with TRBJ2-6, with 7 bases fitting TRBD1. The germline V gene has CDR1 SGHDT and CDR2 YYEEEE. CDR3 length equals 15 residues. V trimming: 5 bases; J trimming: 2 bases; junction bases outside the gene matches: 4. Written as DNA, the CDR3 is TGTGCCAGCAGTTACAGGGGCCCTGGGGCCAACGTCCTGACTTTC. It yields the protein CASSYRGPGANVLTF.

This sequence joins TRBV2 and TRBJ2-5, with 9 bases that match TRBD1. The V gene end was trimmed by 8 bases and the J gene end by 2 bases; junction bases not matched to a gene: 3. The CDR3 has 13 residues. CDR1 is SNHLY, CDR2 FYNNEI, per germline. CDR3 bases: TGTGCCAGCGGGGGGACAGGGCAAGAGACCCAGTACTTC. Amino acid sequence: CASGGTGQETQYF.

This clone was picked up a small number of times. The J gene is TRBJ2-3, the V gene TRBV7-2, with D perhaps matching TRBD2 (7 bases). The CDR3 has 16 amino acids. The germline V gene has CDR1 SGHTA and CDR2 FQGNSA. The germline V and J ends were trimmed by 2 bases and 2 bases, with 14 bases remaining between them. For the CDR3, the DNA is TGTGCCAGCAGCTTAAGTCGGGGGGCCCTCACAGATACGCAGTATTTT. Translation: CASSLSRGALTDTQYF.

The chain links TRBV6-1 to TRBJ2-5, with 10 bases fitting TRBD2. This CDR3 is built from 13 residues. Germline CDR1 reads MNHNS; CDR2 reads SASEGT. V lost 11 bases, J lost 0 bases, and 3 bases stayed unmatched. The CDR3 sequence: CACSGGYQETQYF. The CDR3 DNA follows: TGTGCCTGTAGCGGGGGGTACCAAGAGACCCAGTACTTC.

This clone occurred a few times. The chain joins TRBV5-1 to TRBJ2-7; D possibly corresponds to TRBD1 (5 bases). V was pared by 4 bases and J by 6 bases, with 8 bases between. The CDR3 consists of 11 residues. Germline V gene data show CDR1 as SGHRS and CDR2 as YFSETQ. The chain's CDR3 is CASSIDSEQYF. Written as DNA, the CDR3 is TGCGCCAGCAGCATTGACAGCGAGCAGTACTTC.

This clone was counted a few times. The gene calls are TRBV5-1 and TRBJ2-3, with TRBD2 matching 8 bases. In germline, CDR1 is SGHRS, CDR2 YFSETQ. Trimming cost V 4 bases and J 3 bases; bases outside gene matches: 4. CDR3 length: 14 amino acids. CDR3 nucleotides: TGCGCCAGCAGCCCCGGGACTAGAACAGATACGCAGTATTTT. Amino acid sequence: CASSPGTRTDTQYF.

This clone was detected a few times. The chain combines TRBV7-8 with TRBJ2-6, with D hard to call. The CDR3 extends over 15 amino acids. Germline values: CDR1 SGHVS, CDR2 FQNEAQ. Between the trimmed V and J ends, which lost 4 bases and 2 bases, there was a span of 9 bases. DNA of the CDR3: TGTGCCAGCAGCTATACAGTAGCTGGGGCCAACGTCCTGACTTTC. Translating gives CASSYTVAGANVLTF.

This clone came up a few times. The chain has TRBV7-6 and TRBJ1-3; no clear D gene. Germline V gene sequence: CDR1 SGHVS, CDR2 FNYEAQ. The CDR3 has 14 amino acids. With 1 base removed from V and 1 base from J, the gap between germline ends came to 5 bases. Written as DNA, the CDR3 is TGTGCCAGCAGCTTAGGGCAGTCTGGAAACACCATATATTTT. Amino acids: CASSLGQSGNTIYF.

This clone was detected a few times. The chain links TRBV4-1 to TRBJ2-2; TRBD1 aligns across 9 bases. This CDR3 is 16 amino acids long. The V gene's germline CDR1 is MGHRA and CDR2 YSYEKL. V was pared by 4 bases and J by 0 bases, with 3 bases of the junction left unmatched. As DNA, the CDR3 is TGCGCCAGCAGCCCGCGACAGGGGGCGAACACCGGGGAGCTGTTTTTT. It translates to CASSPRQGANTGELFF.

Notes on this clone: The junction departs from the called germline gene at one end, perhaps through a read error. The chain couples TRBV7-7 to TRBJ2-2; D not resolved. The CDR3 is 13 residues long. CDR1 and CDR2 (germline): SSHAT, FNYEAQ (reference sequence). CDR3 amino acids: CASSFLSTGELFF. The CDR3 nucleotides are TGTGCTAGCAGCTTTCTGTCCACCGGGGAGCTGTTTTTT.

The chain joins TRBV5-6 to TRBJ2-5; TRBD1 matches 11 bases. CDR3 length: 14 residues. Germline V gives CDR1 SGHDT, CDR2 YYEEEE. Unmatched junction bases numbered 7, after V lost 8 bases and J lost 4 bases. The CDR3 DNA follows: TGTGCCAGTGGAGGGACAGGGGGTGGAGAGACCCAGTACTTC. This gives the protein CASGGTGGGETQYF.

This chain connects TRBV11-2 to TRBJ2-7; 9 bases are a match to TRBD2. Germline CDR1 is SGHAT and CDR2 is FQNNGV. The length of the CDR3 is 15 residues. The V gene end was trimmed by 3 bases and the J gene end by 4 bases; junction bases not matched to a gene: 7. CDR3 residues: CASSFLAGSHYEQYF. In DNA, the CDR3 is TGTGCCAGCAGCTTTCTAGCGGGGTCCCATTACGAGCAGTACTTC.

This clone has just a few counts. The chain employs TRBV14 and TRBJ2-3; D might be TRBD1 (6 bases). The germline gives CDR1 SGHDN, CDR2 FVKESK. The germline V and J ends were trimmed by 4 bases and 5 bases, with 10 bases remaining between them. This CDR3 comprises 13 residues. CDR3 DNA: TGTGCCAGCAGCCCAGGGGCCCGAGATACGCAGTATTTT. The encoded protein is CASSPGARDTQYF.